This TCR beta chain stems from a study of shared clonotypes between healthy human individuals. Germline CDR1 is PRHDT and CDR2 is FYEKMQ (reference sequence). This CDR3 contains 15 residues. Trimming took off 5 bases at V and 0 bases at J, with 14 bases between the two ends. Clones were sequenced by immunoSEQ multiplex PCR, and TCRdb holds only the in-frame ones, with some missing. The sample includes about 2.1 million clones, around 93% of them seen just once. Study-wide points: All-four-donor shared clonotypes had higher generation probabilities than non-shared clonotypes did.

The naive CD8 population came from CD45RO-negative cells selected for CCR7, without terminally differentiated effector memory CD45RA+ cells. On this clone itself: The antigen remains undetermined.

V is TRBV13 and J is TRBJ2-7; D ambiguous. The sequence came from a man aged 18 to 29 in good health. Some clones in this sample may be carry-over from other donors' samples. The sequenced material came from naive CD8+ T cells from PBMCs. The CDR3 loop is CASSPPQASSYEQYF. CDR3 DNA sequence: TGTGCCAGCAGCCCCCCTCAGGCGAGCTCCTACGAGCAGTACTTC.